This TCR beta chain was obtained from a study of cytomegalovirus exposure and HLA in healthy donors. Study-wide findings and caveats: TCR sequences were mostly rare, though some public TCRs occurred in many donors.

Germline V CDR1 and CDR2: SEHNR, FQNEAQ (reference sequence). The CDR3 spans 14 residues. Trimming took 1 base from V and 11 from J; bases not matched to a gene: 8. Using immunoSEQ multiplex PCR, the repertoire was profiled, and TCRdb retains in-frame clones only, with some absent. The table has 180,000 or so clones, 75% to 85% seen once; the top ten hold around an eighth. In its sample, this clone was seen a few times. Its antigen is as yet unknown. Donors were drawn from the approximately 110-subject validation cohort, separate from the roughly 700-subject first cohort. The sequenced material came from PBMCs. The TCR comes from a woman aged 25 to 39 in good health and CMV-seropositive. This rearrangement joins TRBV7-9 to TRBJ1-2; 9 bases line up with TRBD1. The DNA of the CDR3 is TGTGCCAGCAGCTTAGGGGGGACAGGGAATCGTTACACCTTC. It specifies CASSLGGTGNRYTF.